This T cell receptor beta chain is drawn from a study of technical replicates of blood from a few donors. Germline values: CDR1 MNHEY, CDR2 SVGAGI. V shed 11 bases and J shed 0 bases, with 11 bases lying between them. The CDR3 extends over 13 amino acids. Sequenced by immunoSEQ multiplex PCR; TCRdb stores in-frame clones only, minus some. The sample yields tens of thousands of clones, just over 95% seen once. The chain joins TRBV6-5 to TRBJ2-1; tentative D call: TRBD1 (5 bases). Sequencing used T cells isolated from PBMCs. This receptor was taken from a human donor in good health. CDR3 protein: CAVQGNSYNEQFF. CDR3 nucleotide sequence: TGTGCCGTCCAGGGTAACTCCTACAATGAGCAGTTCTTC.